This T cell receptor (beta chain) was captured by sequencing in a study of radiation and T cells in renal cell carcinoma. Clones were sequenced by immunoSEQ multiplex PCR, and TCRdb holds only the in-frame ones, with some missing. The table records 140,000 to 150,000 clones, around nine tenths of them present only once. Whole-study findings and limits: From baseline, blood top tumor clonotypes peaked at 2 weeks post-radiation.

Time point noted: blood 4 weeks post-SBRT, at nephrectomy. Treatment described: 15 Gy SBRT to primary tumor, nephrectomy 4 weeks later. Serial blood draws occurred at baseline and 2 and 4 weeks post-SBRT. Comments on this clone: As yet, its antigen is unknown.

The sequence was collected from a woman aged 50 to 65 with renal cell carcinoma. This sample comprised blood, obtained from a patient whose treatment included radiotherapy and nephrectomy.

CDR3 in DNA: TGCGCCAGCGGTAAAGGGACATCGGGAGAGACCCAGTACTTC. Translation: CASGKGTSGETQYF. V usage is TRBV5-1 and J usage is TRBJ2-5, with D perhaps TRBD1 (6 bases). V lost 7 bases, J lost 4 bases, and 17 bases lay in between. Germline V lookup: CDR1 SGHRS, CDR2 YFSETQ. This CDR3 has 14 residues.